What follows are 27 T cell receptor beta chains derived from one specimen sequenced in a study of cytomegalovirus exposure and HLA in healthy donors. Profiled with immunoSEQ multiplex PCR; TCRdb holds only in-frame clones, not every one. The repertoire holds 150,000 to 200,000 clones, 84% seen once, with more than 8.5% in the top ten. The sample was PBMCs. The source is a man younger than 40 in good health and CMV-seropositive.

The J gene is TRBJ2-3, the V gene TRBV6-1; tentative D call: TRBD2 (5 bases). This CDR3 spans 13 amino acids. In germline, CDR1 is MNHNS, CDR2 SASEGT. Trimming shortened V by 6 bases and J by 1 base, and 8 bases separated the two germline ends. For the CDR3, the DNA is TGTGCCAGCAGAGGACTCCGCACAGATACGCAGTATTTT. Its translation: CASRGLRTDTQYF.

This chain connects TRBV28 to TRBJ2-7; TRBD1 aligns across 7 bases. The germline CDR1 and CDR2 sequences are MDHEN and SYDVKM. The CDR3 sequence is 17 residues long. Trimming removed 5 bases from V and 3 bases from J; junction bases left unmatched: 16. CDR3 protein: CASSQGGQPYNFYEQYF. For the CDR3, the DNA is TGTGCCAGCAGTCAAGGGGGACAGCCGTATAATTTCTACGAGCAGTACTTC. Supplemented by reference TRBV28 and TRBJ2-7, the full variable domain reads DVKVTQSSRYLVKRTGEKVFLECVQDMDHENMFWYRQDPGLGLRLIYFSYDVKMKEKGDIPEGYSVSREKKERFSLILESASTNQTSMYLCASSQGGQPYNFYEQYFGPGTRLTVT.

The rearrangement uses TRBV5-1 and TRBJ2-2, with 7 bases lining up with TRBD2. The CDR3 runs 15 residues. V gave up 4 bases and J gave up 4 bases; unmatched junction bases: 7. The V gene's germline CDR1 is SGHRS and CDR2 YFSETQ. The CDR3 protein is CASSASGGPTGELFF. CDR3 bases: TGCGCCAGCAGCGCATCGGGAGGACCCACCGGGGAGCTGTTTTTT.

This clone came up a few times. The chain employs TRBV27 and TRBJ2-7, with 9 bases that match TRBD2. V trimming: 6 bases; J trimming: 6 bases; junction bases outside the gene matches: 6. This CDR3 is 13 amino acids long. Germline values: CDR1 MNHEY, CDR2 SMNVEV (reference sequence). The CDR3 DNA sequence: TGTGCCAGCAGGACCGGGACTAGCATCGAGCAGTACTTC. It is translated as CASRTGTSIEQYF.

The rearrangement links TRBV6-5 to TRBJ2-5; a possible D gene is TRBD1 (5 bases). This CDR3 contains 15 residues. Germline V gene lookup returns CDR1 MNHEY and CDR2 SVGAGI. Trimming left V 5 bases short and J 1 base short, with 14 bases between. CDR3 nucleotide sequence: TGTGCCAGCAGTCTAGACAGCTTTCTCCAAGAGACCCAGTACTTC. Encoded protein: CASSLDSFLQETQYF.

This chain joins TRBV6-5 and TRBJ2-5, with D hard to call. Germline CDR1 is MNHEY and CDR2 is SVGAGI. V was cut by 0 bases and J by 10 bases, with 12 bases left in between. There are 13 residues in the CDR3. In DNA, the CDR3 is TGTGCCAGCAGTTACTCGAGGAGCATCTTCCAGTACTTC. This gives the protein CASSYSRSIFQYF.

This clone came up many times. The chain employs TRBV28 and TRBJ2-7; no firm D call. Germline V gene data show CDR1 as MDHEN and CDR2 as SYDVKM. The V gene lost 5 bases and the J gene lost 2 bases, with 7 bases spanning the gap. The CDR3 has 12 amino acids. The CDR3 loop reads CASSNSPYEQYF. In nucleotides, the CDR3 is TGTGCCAGCAGTAACAGCCCCTACGAGCAGTACTTC.

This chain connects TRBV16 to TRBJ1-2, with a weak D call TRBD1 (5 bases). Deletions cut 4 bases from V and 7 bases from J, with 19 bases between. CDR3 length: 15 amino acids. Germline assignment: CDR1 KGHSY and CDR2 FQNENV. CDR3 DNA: TGTGCCAGCAGCCTCCTGGGGGGGAGATTGAGTGGCTACACCTTC. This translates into CASSLLGGRLSGYTF. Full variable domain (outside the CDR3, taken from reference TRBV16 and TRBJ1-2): GEEVAQTPKHLVRGEGQKAKLYCAPIKGHSYVFWYQQVLKNEFKFLISFQNENVFDETGMPKERFSAKCLPNSPCSLEIQATKLEDSAVYFCASSLLGGRLSGYTFGSGTRLTVV.

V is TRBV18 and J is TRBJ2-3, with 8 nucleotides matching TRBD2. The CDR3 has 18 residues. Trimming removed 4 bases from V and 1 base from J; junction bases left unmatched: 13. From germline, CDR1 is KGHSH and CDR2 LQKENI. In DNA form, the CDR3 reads TGTGCCAGCTCACATTCCAGGTCAACTAGCGGTGGCACAGATACGCAGTATTTT. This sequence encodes CASSHSRSTSGGTDTQYF.

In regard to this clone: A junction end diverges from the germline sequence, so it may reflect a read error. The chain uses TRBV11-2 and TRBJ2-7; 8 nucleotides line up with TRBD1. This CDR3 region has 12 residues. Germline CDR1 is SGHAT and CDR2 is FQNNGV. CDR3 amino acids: CASRHGDRSLDF. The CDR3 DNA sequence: TGTGCCAGCAGACACGGGGACAGGTCGTTGGACTTC.

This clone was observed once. This chain's CDR3 is CASSQDMASGRGEQFF. The CDR3 nucleotides read TGTGCCAGCAGCCAAGATATGGCTAGCGGGAGGGGTGAGCAGTTCTTC. This chain joins TRBV4-2 and TRBJ2-1; 12 bases are shared with TRBD2. The CDR3 covers 16 residues. From germline, CDR1 is LGHNA and CDR2 YNFKEQ. The V gene end was trimmed by 0 bases and the J gene end by 9 bases; junction bases not matched to a gene: 6.

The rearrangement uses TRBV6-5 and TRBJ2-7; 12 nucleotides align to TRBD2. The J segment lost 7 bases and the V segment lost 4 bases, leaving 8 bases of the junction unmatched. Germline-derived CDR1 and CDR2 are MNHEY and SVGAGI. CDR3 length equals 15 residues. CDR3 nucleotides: TGTGCCAGCAGTTCTTCTAGCGGGGGGGTTAAGGAGCAGTACTTC. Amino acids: CASSSSSGGVKEQYF.

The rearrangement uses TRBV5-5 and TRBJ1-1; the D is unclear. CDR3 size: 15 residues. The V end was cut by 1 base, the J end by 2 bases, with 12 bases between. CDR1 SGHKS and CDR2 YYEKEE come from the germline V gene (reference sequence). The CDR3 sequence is CASSLRTAGNTEAFF. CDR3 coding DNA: TGTGCCAGCAGCTTGCGGACCGCGGGTAACACTGAAGCTTTCTTT.

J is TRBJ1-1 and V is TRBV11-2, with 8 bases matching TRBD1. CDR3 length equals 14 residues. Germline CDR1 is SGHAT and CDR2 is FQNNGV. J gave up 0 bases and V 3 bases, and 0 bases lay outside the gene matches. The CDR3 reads CASSLTGVNTEAFF. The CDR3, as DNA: TGTGCCAGCAGCTTGACAGGGGTGAACACTGAAGCTTTCTTT.

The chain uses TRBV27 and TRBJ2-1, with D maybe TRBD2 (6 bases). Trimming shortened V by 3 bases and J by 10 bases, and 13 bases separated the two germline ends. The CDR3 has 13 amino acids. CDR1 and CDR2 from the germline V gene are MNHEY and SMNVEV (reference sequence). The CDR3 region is CASSFVQGGEQFF. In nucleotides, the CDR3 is TGTGCCAGCAGTTTTGTCCAGGGAGGAGAGCAGTTCTTC.

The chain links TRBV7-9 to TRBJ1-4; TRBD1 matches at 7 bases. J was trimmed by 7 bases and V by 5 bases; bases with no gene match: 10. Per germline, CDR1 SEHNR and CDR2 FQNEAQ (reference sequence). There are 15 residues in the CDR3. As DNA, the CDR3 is TGTGCCAGCAGCCCGGGTGGACGGGACAGTGAAAAACTGTTTTTT. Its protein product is CASSPGGRDSEKLFF.

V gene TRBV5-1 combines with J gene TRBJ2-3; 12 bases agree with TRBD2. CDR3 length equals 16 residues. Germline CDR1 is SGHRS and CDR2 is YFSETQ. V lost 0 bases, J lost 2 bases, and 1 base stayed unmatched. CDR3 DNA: TGCGCCAGCAGCTTGGCTAGCGGGGGGGCCACAGATACGCAGTATTTT. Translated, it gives CASSLASGGATDTQYF.

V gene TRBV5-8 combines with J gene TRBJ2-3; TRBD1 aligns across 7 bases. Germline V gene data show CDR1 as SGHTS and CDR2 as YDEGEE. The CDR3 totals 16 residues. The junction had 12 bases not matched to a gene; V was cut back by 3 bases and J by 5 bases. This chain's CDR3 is CASSSYGDSQEDTQYF. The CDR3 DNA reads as TGTGCCAGCAGCTCTTACGGGGACAGTCAAGAAGATACGCAGTATTTT.

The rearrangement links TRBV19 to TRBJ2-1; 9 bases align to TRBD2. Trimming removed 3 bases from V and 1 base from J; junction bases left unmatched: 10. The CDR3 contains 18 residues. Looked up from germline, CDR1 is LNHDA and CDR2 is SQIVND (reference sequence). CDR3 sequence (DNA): TGTGCCAGTAGTATCGGTCTAGCGGGATTCCGATCCTACAATGAGCAGTTCTTC. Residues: CASSIGLAGFRSYNEQFF.

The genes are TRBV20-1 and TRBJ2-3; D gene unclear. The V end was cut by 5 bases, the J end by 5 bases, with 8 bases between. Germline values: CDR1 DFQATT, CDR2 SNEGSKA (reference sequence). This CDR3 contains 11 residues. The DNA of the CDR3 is TGCAGTGCTTCCCCCAAAGATACGCAGTATTTT. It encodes CSASPKDTQYF.

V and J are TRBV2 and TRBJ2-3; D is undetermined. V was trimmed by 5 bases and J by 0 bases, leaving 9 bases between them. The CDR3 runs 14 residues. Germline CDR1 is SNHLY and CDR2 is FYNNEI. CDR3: CASSTEPSTDTQYF. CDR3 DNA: TGTGCCAGCAGTACAGAGCCTAGCACAGATACGCAGTATTTT.

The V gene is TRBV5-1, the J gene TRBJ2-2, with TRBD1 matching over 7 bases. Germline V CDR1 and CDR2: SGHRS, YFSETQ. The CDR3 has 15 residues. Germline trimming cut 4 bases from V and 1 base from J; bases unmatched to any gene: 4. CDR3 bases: TGCGCCAGCAGCCCCAGACAGGGGAACACCGGGGAGCTGTTTTTT. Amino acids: CASSPRQGNTGELFF.

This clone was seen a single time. CDR3 loop: CASSVTIAGGTDTQYF. The CDR3 bases are TGTGCCAGTAGTGTAACAATAGCGGGAGGCACAGATACGCAGTATTTT. This rearrangement joins TRBV19 to TRBJ2-3, with 9 nucleotides matching TRBD2. V trimming: 5 bases; J trimming: 1 base; junction bases outside the gene matches: 7. The CDR3 totals 16 residues. Germline V gives CDR1 LNHDA, CDR2 SQIVND (reference sequence).

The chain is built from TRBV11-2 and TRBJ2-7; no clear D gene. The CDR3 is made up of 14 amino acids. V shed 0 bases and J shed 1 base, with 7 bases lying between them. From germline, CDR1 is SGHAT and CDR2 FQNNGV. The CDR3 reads CASSLDQLSYEQYF. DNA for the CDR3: TGTGCCAGCAGCTTAGACCAGTTGTCCTACGAGCAGTACTTC. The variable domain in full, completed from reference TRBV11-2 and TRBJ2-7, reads EAGVAQSPRYKIIEKRQSVAFWCNPISGHATLYWYQQILGQGPKLLIQFQNNGVVDDSQLPKDRFSAERLKGVDSTLKIQPAKLEDSAVYLCASSLDQLSYEQYFGPGTRLTVT.

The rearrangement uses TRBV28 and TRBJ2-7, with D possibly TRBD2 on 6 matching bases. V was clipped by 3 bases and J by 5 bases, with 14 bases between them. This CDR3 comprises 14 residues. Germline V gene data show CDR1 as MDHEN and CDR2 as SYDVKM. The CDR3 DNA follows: TGTGCCAGCAGTTTGTCGGCGGGATGGGACGAGCAGTACTTC. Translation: CASSLSAGWDEQYF.

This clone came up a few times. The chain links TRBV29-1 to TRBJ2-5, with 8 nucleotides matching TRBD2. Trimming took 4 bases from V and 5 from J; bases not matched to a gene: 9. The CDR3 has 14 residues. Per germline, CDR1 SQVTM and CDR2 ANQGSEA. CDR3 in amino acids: CSVGGTSGAETQYF. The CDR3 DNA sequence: TGCAGCGTTGGCGGGACTAGTGGGGCGGAGACCCAGTACTTC.

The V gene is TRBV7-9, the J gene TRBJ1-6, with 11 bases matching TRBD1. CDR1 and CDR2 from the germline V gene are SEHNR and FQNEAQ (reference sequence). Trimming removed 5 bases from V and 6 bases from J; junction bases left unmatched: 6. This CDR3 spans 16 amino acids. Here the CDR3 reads CASSPGTGGSNSPLHF. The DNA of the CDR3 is TGTGCCAGCAGCCCGGGGACAGGGGGATCTAATTCACCCCTCCACTTT.